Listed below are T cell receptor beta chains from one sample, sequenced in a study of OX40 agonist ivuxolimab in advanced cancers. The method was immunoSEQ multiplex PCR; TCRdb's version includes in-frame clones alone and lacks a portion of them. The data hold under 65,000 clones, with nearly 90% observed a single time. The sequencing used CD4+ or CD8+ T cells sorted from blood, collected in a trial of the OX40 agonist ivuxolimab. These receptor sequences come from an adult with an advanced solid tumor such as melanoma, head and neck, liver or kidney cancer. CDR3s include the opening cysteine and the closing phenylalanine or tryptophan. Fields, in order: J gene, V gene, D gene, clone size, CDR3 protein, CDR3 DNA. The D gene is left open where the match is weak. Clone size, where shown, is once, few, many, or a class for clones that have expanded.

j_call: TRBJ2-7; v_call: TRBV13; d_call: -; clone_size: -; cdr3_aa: CASSLRGDGPSGHEQYF; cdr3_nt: TGTGCCAGCAGCCTCCGAGGGGACGGACCTTCGGGACACGAGCAGTACTTC
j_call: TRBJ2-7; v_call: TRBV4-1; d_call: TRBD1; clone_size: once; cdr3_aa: CASSQAWGDRGSYEQYF; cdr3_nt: TGCGCCAGCAGCCAAGCCTGGGGGGACAGGGGATCCTACGAGCAGTACTTC
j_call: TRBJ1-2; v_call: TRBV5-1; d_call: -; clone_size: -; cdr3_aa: CASTGGQGKNYGYTF; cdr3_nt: TGCGCCAGCACGGGGGGCCAGGGGAAGAACTATGGCTACACCTTC
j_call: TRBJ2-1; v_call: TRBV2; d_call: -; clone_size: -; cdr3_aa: CASSPRGEAYNEQFF; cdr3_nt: TGTGCCAGCAGTCCCAGGGGGGAGGCCTACAATGAGCAGTTCTTC
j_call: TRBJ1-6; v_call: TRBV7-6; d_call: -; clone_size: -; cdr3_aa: CASSSVGGSPLHF; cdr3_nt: TGTGCCAGCAGCTCGGTTGGAGGTTCACCCCTCCACTTT
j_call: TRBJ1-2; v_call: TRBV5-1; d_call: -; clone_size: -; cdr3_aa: CASSSGGASYGYTF; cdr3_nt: TGCGCCAGCAGCTCTGGGGGGGCCAGCTATGGCTACACCTTC
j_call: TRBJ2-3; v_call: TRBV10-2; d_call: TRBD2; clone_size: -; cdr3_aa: CASSEGTSGGFVVPTDTQYF; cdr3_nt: TGCGCCAGCAGTGAAGGGACTAGCGGGGGTTTCGTGGTTCCCACAGATACGCAGTATTTT
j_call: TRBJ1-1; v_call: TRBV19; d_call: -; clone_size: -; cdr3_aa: CASSSSGPGTEAFF; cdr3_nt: TGTGCCAGTAGTAGTTCGGGCCCGGGGACTGAAGCTTTCTTT
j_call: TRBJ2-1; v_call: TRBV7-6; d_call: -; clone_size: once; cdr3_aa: CASSSTFSSYNEQFF; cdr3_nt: TGTGCCAGCAGCTCGACTTTCAGCTCCTACAATGAGCAGTTCTTC
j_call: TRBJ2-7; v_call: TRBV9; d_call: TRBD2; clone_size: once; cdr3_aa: CASSVAASGASYEQYF; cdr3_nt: TGTGCCAGCAGCGTAGCGGCTAGCGGGGCCTCCTACGAGCAGTACTTC
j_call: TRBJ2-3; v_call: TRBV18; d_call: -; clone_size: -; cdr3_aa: CASSPQGFGNTDTQYF; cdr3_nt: TGTGCCAGCTCACCACAGGGGTTCGGAAACACAGATACGCAGTATTTT
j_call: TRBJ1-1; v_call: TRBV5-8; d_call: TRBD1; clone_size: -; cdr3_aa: CASSLRITGGRVNTEAFF; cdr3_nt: TGTGCCAGCAGCTTGAGAATTACAGGGGGCAGGGTGAACACTGAAGCTTTCTTT
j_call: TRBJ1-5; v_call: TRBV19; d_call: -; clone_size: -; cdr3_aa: CASSTDRNQPQHF; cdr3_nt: TGTGCCAGTAGTACGGACCGCAATCAGCCCCAGCATTTT
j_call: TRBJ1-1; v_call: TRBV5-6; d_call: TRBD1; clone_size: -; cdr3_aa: CASSLADRGSGTEAFF; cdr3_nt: TGTGCCAGCAGCTTGGCGGACAGGGGGTCAGGGACTGAAGCTTTCTTT
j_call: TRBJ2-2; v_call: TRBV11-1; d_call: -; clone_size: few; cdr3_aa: CASSPPPGWGTGELFF; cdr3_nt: TGTGCCAGCAGCCCCCCCCCAGGGTGGGGCACCGGGGAGCTGTTTTTT
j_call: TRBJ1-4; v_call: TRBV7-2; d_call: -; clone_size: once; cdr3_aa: CASNRDSEKLFF; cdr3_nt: TGTGCCAGCAATCGGGATTCAGAAAAACTGTTTTTT
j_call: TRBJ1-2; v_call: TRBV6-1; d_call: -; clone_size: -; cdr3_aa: CASSEVPGYTF; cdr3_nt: TGTGCCAGCAGTGAAGTTCCTGGCTACACCTTC
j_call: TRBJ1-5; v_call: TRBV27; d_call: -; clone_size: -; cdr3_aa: CASSTQSMGPQHF; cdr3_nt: TGTGCCAGCAGTACCCAAAGTATGGGGCCCCAGCATTTT
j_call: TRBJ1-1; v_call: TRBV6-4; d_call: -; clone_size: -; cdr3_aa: CASRTQTGNTEAFF; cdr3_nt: TGTGCCAGCAGAACTCAGACGGGGAACACTGAAGCTTTCTTT
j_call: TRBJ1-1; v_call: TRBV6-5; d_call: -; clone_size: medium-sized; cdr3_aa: CASSYEGGSSEAFF; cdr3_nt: TGTGCCAGCAGTTACGAGGGGGGTTCTTCTGAAGCTTTCTTT
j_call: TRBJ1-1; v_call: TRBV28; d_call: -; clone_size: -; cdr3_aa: CASSVQGAGTEAFF; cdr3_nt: TGTGCCAGCAGTGTCCAGGGTGCGGGAACTGAAGCTTTCTTT
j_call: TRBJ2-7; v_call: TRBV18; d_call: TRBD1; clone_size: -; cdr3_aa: CASSLKQSGTGVGEQYF; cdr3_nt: TGTGCCAGCTCACTTAAACAATCTGGGACAGGGGTGGGCGAGCAGTACTTC
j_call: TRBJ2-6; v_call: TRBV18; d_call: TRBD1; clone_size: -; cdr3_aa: CASSQGDRGTGANVLTF; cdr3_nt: TGTGCCAGCTCACAAGGGGACAGGGGGACTGGGGCCAACGTCCTGACTTTC
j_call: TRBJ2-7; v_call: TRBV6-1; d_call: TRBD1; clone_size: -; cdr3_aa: CASSSGTVNSYEQYF; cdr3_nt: TGTGCCAGCAGCTCCGGGACAGTCAACTCCTACGAGCAGTACTTC
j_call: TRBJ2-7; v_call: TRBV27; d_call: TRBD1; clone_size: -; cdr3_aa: CASRSRAGTVLYEQYF; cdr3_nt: TGTGCCAGCAGGTCAAGGGCCGGGACAGTGCTTTACGAGCAGTACTTC
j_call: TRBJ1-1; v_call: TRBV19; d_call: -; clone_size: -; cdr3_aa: CASTSGRAGTMNTEAFF; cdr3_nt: TGTGCCAGTACCTCGGGAAGAGCAGGGACAATGAACACTGAAGCTTTCTTT
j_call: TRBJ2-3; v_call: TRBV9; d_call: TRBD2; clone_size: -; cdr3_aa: CASSVGEGVLTDTQYF; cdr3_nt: TGTGCCAGCAGCGTAGGGGAGGGTGTCCTCACAGATACGCAGTATTTT
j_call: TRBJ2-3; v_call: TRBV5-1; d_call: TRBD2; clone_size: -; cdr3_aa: CASSLSERGWSTDTQYF; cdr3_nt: TGCGCCAGCAGCTTGAGTGAGCGGGGGTGGAGCACAGATACGCAGTATTTT
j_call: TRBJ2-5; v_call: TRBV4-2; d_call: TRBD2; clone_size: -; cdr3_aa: CASSQDRTSGQETQYF; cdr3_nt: TGTGCCAGCAGCCAAGATCGAACTAGCGGCCAAGAGACCCAGTACTTC
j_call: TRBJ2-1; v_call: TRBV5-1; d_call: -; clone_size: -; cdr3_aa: CASSRDRGGSEQFF; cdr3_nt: TGCGCCAGCAGCAGAGACAGGGGAGGGAGTGAGCAGTTCTTC
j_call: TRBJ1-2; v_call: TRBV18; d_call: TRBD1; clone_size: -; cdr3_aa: CASSPQGQAYGYTF; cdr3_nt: TGTGCCAGCTCACCGCAAGGACAGGCCTATGGCTACACCTTC
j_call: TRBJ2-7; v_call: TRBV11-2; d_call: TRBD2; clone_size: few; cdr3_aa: CASSLRLAGLASHEQYF; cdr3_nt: TGTGCCAGCAGCTTGAGGCTAGCGGGGTTAGCGTCCCACGAGCAGTACTTC
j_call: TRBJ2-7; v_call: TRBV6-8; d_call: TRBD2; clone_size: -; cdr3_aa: CATSRRGGYEQYF; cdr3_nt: TGTGCCACCTCCAGACGCGGGGGGTACGAGCAGTACTTC
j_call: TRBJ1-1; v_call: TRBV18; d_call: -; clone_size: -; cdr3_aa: CASSPAISNTEAFF; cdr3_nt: TGTGCCAGCTCACCAGCCATTTCGAACACTGAAGCTTTCTTT
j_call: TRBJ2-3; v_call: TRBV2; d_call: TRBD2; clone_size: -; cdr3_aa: CASSEALAGSTDTQYF; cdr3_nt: TGTGCCAGCAGTGAAGCGTTAGCGGGAAGCACAGATACGCAGTATTTT
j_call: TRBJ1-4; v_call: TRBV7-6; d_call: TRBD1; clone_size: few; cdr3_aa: CASSLIGTGSEKLFF; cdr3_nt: TGTGCCAGCAGCTTAATTGGGACAGGGTCCGAAAAACTGTTTTTT
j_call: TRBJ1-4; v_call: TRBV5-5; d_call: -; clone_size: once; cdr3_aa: CASIRRLDINEKLFF; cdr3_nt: TGTGCCAGCATTCGTCGTCTGGATATAAATGAAAAACTGTTTTTT
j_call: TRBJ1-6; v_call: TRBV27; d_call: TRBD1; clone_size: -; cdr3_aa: CASSREVWQGVNSPLHF; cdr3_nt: TGTGCCAGCAGTCGAGAGGTCTGGCAGGGGGTTAATTCACCCCTCCACTTT
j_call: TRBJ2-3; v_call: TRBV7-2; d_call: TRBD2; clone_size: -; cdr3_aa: CASSIAGGFSTDTQYF; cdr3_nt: TGTGCCAGCAGCATAGCGGGGGGCTTCAGCACAGATACGCAGTATTTT
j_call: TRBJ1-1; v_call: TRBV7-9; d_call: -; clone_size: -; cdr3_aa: CASSLDRSYTEAFF; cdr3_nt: TGTGCCAGCAGCTTAGATCGGTCCTACACTGAAGCTTTCTTT
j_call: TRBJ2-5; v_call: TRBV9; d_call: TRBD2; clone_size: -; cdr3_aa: CASSVGTSAETQYF; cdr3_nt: TGTGCCAGCAGCGTCGGGACTAGCGCAGAGACCCAGTACTTC
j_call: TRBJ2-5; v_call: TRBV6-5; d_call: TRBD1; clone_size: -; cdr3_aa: CASSYEQGGQTQYF; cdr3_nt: TGTGCCAGCAGTTACGAACAGGGGGGACAGACCCAGTACTTC
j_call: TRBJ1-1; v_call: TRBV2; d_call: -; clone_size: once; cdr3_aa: CASRGTVNTEAFF; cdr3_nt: TGTGCCAGCAGGGGCACGGTGAACACTGAAGCTTTCTTT
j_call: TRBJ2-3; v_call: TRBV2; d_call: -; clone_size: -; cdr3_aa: CASSEAGFNTDTQYF; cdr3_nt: TGTGCCAGCAGTGAAGCGGGGTTTAACACAGATACGCAGTATTTT
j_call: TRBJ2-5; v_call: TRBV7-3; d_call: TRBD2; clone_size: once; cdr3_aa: CASSLGGGARETQYF; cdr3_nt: TGTGCCAGCAGCTTAGGCGGGGGGGCCCGGGAGACCCAGTACTTC